These 25 T cell receptor beta chains originate from one sample sequenced in a study of T cell responses to AZD1222 COVID-19 vaccine. The protocol was immunoSEQ multiplex PCR, while the TCRdb copy is restricted to in-frame clones and leaves out a portion. The sample includes about 110,000 clones, 92% seen only once; the top ten take 7.5% to 9.5%. Here the sequenced sample was peripheral blood, taken 28 days after the second AZD1222 dose. These receptors were taken from an adult who received the AZD1222 COVID-19 vaccine.

This clone came up a few times. The rearrangement joins TRBV11-2 to TRBJ1-1; D is possibly TRBD1 (5 bases). V lost 7 bases and J lost 1, with 13 bases in between. Germline-derived CDR1 and CDR2 are SGHAT and FQNNGV. CDR3 size: 14 residues. The CDR3 bases are TGTGCCAGCACCGGGTGGGGCGAGAACACTGAAGCTTTCTTT. This encodes CASTGWGENTEAFF.

V gene TRBV4-1 combines with J gene TRBJ1-6; D is ambiguous. The CDR3 sequence is 13 residues long. In germline, CDR1 is MGHRA, CDR2 YSYEKL. Between the trimmed V and J ends, which lost 3 bases and 8 bases, there was a span of 8 bases. CDR3 loop: CASSHLTDSPLHF. As DNA, the CDR3 is TGCGCCAGCAGCCATCTCACGGATTCACCCCTCCACTTT.

CDR3 region: CASSQQETNEKLFF. In DNA form, the CDR3 reads TGTGCCAGCAGCCAACAGGAAACTAATGAAAAACTGTTTTTT. V gene TRBV9 combines with J gene TRBJ1-4; a possible D gene is TRBD1 (5 bases). The CDR3 has 14 amino acids. Germline CDR1 reads SGDLS; CDR2 reads YYNGEE. Trimming stripped 4 bases from V and 1 base from J, with 8 bases between.

The J gene is TRBJ1-3, the V gene TRBV6-2 or TRBV6-3; TRBD1 is a possible D gene (6 bases). CDR1 is MNHEY, CDR2 SVGEGT, per germline. The germline V and J ends were trimmed by 5 bases and 3 bases, with 17 bases remaining between them. The length of the CDR3 is 16 residues. In DNA, the CDR3 is TGTGCCAGCAGTGACCCCTTGGGGGGCGATGGAAACACCATATATTTT. Translated: CASSDPLGGDGNTIYF.

The chain recombines TRBV3-1 (or the pseudogene TRBV3-2) with TRBJ2-3, with no clear D. Trimming shortened V by 3 bases and J by 4 bases, and 11 bases separated the two germline ends. The germline gives CDR1 LGHDT, CDR2 YNNKEL (reference sequence). This CDR3 region has 14 residues. The CDR3 coding sequence is TGTGCCAGCAGCCATAGAGCCGGTGCAGATACGCAGTATTTT. Amino acid sequence: CASSHRAGADTQYF.

The chain has TRBV19 and TRBJ2-4, with D unclear. Trimming cost V 5 bases and J 0 bases, with 14 bases left between them. Germline V gene lookup returns CDR1 LNHDA and CDR2 SQIVND (reference sequence). There are 16 residues in the CDR3. The CDR3 DNA sequence: TGTGCCAGTAGTTGGGCAGCCTCCCTAGCCAAAAACATTCAGTACTTC. As protein: CASSWAASLAKNIQYF. Filled out from reference TRBV19 and TRBJ2-4, the complete variable domain reads DGGITQSPKYLFRKEGQNVTLSCEQNLNHDAMYWYRQDPGQGLRLIYYSQIVNDFQKGDIAEGYSVSREKKESFPLTVTSAQKNPTAFYLCASSWAASLAKNIQYFGAGTRLSVL.

V is TRBV5-4 and J is TRBJ2-7; 9 bases fit TRBD2. CDR3 size: 15 residues. Germline CDR1 is SGHNT and CDR2 is YYREEE (reference sequence). Losses at the gene ends were 4 bases for V and 0 bases for J; bases not matched to a gene: 5. The CDR3: CASSRSGGVSYEQYF. For the CDR3, the DNA is TGTGCCAGCAGCCGTAGCGGGGGAGTCTCCTACGAGCAGTACTTC.

The chain has TRBV2 and TRBJ1-4; 7 bases are shared with TRBD1. The CDR3 sequence is 13 residues long. J was trimmed by 4 bases and V by 7 bases; bases with no gene match: 3. From germline, CDR1 is SNHLY and CDR2 FYNNEI. CDR3 sequence (DNA): TGTGCCAGCAAGGGACAGCTTAATGAAAAACTGTTTTTT. Protein product: CASKGQLNEKLFF.

Here the CDR3 DNA reads TGTGCCAGCAGCCCCTGGACAGGGTCATATGGCTACACCTTC. Its translation is CASSPWTGSYGYTF. The rearrangement links TRBV7-8 to TRBJ1-2; 8 bases are shared with TRBD1. CDR1 and CDR2 from the germline V gene are SGHVS and FQNEAQ. Trimming at V came to 5 bases and at J to 5 bases, leaving 7 bases not matched to a gene. CDR3 size: 14 residues.

The chain has TRBV19 and TRBJ2-5, with TRBD2 matching over 8 bases. V shed 5 bases, J shed 5 bases, and the junction held 16 bases outside the gene matches. The CDR3 extends over 17 amino acids. The germline V gene has CDR1 LNHDA and CDR2 SQIVND (reference sequence). This CDR3 reads CASSWSSGAYRGETQYF. CDR3 bases: TGTGCCAGTAGTTGGAGTAGCGGGGCCTACCGAGGGGAGACCCAGTACTTC.

The chain uses TRBV14 and TRBJ1-3; D gene uncertain. CDR3 length equals 18 residues. Per germline, CDR1 SGHDN and CDR2 FVKESK. Trimming removed 6 bases from V and 2 bases from J, with 23 bases in between. The CDR3 is CASRQPRGQSAAGNTIYF. CDR3 nucleotides: TGTGCCAGCAGGCAGCCAAGAGGTCAGAGCGCCGCTGGAAACACCATATATTTT.

The chain links TRBV19 to TRBJ2-7; D may be TRBD1 or TRBD2 (5 bases each). This CDR3 is 15 amino acids long. Deletions cut 0 bases from V and 2 bases from J, with 11 bases between. Germline-derived CDR1 and CDR2 are LNHDA and SQIVND (reference sequence). The CDR3 DNA reads TGTGCCAGTAGTATAGAGAGGGGCGGACCCTACGAGCAGTACTTC. It is translated as CASSIERGGPYEQYF.

This chain uses TRBV18 with TRBJ1-5, with D possibly being TRBD1 (6 bases). This CDR3 is 17 amino acids long. V lost 5 bases and J 5 bases, leaving 22 bases between the germline ends. Germline CDR1 is KGHSH and CDR2 is LQKENI. The CDR3, as DNA: TGTGCCAGCTCATTGCAGTTTGGGGGGCCCCGGCATCAGCCCCAGCATTTT. The encoded protein is CASSLQFGGPRHQPQHF.

The chain couples TRBV5-1 to TRBJ2-5; possible D gene TRBD1, 5 bases. With 0 bases removed from V and 1 base from J, the gap between germline ends came to 13 bases. The CDR3 has 16 residues. Germline values: CDR1 SGHRS, CDR2 YFSETQ. The CDR3 DNA reads as TGCGCCAGCAGCTTGGCGGTAGGGGCCACCCAAGAGACCCAGTACTTC. This gives the protein CASSLAVGATQETQYF.

The V and J genes are TRBV4-3 and TRBJ2-3; D may be TRBD1 (5 bases). CDR3 length equals 15 residues. Germline-derived CDR1 and CDR2 are LGHNA and YSLEER. The V end lost 0 bases, the J end lost 7 bases, and 14 bases lay between the germline ends. This CDR3 is CASSQDWQGLNTQYF. In DNA, the CDR3 is TGCGCCAGCAGCCAAGATTGGCAGGGATTGAATACGCAGTATTTT.

The chain combines TRBV11-2 with TRBJ2-5, with 8 positions matching TRBD2. V shed 1 base and J 1 base; nucleotides not matched to a gene: 5. The V gene's germline CDR1 is SGHAT and CDR2 FQNNGV. There are 16 residues in the CDR3. The CDR3 coding sequence is TGTGCCAGCAGCTTAGTAGGCACTAGCGGCCAAGAGACCCAGTACTTC. Protein: CASSLVGTSGQETQYF.

The chain couples TRBV4-3 to TRBJ2-7, with D perhaps given as TRBD1 or TRBD2 (5 bases each). CDR3 length: 15 residues. CDR1 and CDR2 from the germline V gene are LGHNA and YSLEER. V dropped 0 bases and J dropped 3 bases, with 12 bases sitting between them. This CDR3 is CASSQDRGSVYEQYF. Written as DNA, the CDR3 is TGCGCCAGCAGCCAAGATCGGGGCAGTGTCTACGAGCAGTACTTC.

This sequence joins TRBV28 and TRBJ2-7; D gene uncertain. CDR1 is MDHEN, CDR2 SYDVKM, per germline. The V end was cut by 6 bases, the J end by 4 bases, with 13 bases between. CDR3 length equals 13 residues. The CDR3 spells CASSSPRPYEQYF. Here the CDR3 DNA reads TGTGCCAGCAGCTCCCCCCGCCCTTACGAGCAGTACTTC.

Notes on this clone: The same CDR3 is also encoded by other DNA sequences in this sample. CDR3 amino acids: CASSPDRGYQPQHF. In DNA form, the CDR3 reads TGTGCCAGCTCACCGGACAGGGGGTATCAGCCCCAGCATTTT. The chain employs TRBV18 and TRBJ1-5, with 10 bases fitting TRBD1. The V gene end was trimmed by 3 bases and the J gene end by 5 bases; junction bases not matched to a gene: 1. The germline V gene has CDR1 KGHSH and CDR2 LQKENI. The CDR3 has 14 residues.

This chain links TRBV5-1 with TRBJ2-2; a possible D gene is TRBD1 (5 bases). The CDR3 has 15 amino acids. The V end lost 0 bases, the J end lost 3 bases, and 9 bases lay between the germline ends. Germline CDR1 and CDR2: SGHRS and YFSETQ. This chain's CDR3 is CASSLGAGYTGELFF. CDR3 in DNA: TGCGCCAGCAGCTTGGGAGCAGGGTACACCGGGGAGCTGTTTTTT.

This chain joins TRBV19 and TRBJ2-5; 7 bases agree with TRBD2. This CDR3 has 15 amino acids. Trimming took 3 bases from V and 6 from J; bases not matched to a gene: 10. In germline, CDR1 is LNHDA, CDR2 SQIVND (reference sequence). The CDR3 region has the DNA TGTGCCAGTAGTATGGGAGCGGGGAGCATACAGACCCAGTACTTC. Its translation is CASSMGAGSIQTQYF.

This chain connects TRBV6-4 to TRBJ1-4; tentative D call: TRBD1 (5 bases). V was trimmed by 5 bases and J by 0 bases, leaving 16 bases between them. This CDR3 is 17 amino acids long. Germline values: CDR1 MRHNA, CDR2 SNTAGT. The CDR3 nucleotides are TGTGCCAGCAGTCCCCACCTCGACAGAACAACTAATGAAAAACTGTTTTTT. Its translation: CASSPHLDRTTNEKLFF.

CDR3 bases: TGTGCCAGCAGGGAGGGGGGTGGCAGGATCGATGGCTACACCTTC. It translates to CASREGGGRIDGYTF. The chain employs TRBV25-1 and TRBJ1-2; D is possibly TRBD1 (6 bases). Between the trimmed V and J ends, which lost 6 bases and 6 bases, there was a span of 20 bases. In germline, CDR1 is MGHDK, CDR2 SYGVNS. CDR3 length: 15 amino acids.

The gene calls are TRBV5-4 and TRBJ1-6, with a weak D call TRBD1 (6 bases). The CDR3 is 14 residues long. Germline V gives CDR1 SGHNT, CDR2 YYREEE (reference sequence). Deletions cut 0 bases from V and 10 bases from J, with 11 bases between. CDR3: CASSLENRASPLHF. CDR3 DNA: TGTGCCAGCAGCTTGGAAAACAGGGCGTCACCCCTCCACTTT.

The V gene is TRBV24-1, the J gene TRBJ2-2, with D unresolved. Germline lookup yields CDR1 KGHDR and CDR2 SFDVKD. The CDR3 is made up of 14 amino acids. The V end lost 4 bases, the J end lost 8 bases, and 13 bases lay between the germline ends. The CDR3 sequence is CATSEPLGPGELFF. Here the CDR3 DNA reads TGTGCCACCAGTGAGCCTCTAGGACCGGGGGAGCTGTTTTTT.